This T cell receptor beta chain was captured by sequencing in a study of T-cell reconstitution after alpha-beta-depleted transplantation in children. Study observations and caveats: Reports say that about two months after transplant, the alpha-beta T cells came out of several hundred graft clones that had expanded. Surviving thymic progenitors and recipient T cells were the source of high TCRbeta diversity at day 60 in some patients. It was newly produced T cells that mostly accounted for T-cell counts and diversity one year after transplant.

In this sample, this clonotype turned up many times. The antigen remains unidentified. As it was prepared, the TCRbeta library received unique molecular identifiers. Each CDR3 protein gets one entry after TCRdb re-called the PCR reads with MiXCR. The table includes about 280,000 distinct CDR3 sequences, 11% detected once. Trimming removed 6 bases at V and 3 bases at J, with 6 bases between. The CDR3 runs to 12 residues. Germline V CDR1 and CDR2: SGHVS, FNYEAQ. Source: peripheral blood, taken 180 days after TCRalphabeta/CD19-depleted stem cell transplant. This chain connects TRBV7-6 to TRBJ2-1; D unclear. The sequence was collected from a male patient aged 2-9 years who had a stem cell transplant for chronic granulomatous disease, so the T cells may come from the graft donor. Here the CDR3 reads CASRSSYNEQFF. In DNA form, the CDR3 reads TGTGCCAGCAGATCCAGCTACAATGAGCAGTTCTTC. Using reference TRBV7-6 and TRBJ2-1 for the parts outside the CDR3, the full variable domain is GAGVSQSPRYKVTKRGQDVALRCDPISGHVSLYWYRQALGQGPEFLTYFNYEAQQDKSGLPNDRFSAERPEGSISTLTIQRTEQRDSAMYRCASRSSYNEQFFGPGTRLTVL.